These 7 T cell receptor beta chains were sequenced from one sample in a study of memory CD4+ T cells and cytomegalovirus serostatus. Single viable CD3+CD4+CD8-CD45RO+ cells were sorted as the memory CD4+ T cells. Produced via immunoSEQ multiplex PCR; TCRdb's table is partial and in-frame only. In the table there are 50,000 or so clones, just over 75% of which are singletons. Sequencing was carried out using memory CD4+ T cells from blood. The receptors derive from an adult in good health and CMV-seronegative.

This rearrangement joins TRBV19 to TRBJ2-1; D may be TRBD2 (6 bases). The V end was cut by 3 bases, the J end by 6 bases, with 9 bases between. CDR3 length: 13 amino acids. CDR1 LNHDA and CDR2 SQIVND come from the germline V gene (reference sequence). CDR3 nucleotide sequence: TGTGCCAGTAGTATTCGGGGGAGCAATGAGCAGTTCTTC. It specifies CASSIRGSNEQFF.

V gene TRBV5-8 combines with J gene TRBJ2-5; 13 bases map to TRBD2. Germline loops: CDR1 SGHTS, CDR2 YDEGEE. This CDR3 spans 16 amino acids. V lost 5 bases to trimming and J lost 1 base; unmatched junction nucleotides: 5. The CDR3 here is CASRRTSGGIQETQYF. The CDR3 nucleotides are TGTGCCAGCAGACGGACTAGCGGGGGTATCCAAGAGACCCAGTACTTC.

V usage is TRBV19 and J usage is TRBJ1-2, with 10 nucleotides matching TRBD1. V shed 10 bases and J 5 bases; nucleotides not matched to a gene: 10. This CDR3 is built from 14 residues. The germline CDR1 and CDR2 sequences are LNHDA and SQIVND (reference sequence). The CDR3 nucleotides are TGTGCCACCTCACGGGGGACAGGGGATTATGGCTACACCTTC. This translates into CATSRGTGDYGYTF. The whole variable domain, filled in from reference TRBV19 and TRBJ1-2, reads DGGITQSPKYLFRKEGQNVTLSCEQNLNHDAMYWYRQDPGQGLRLIYYSQIVNDFQKGDIAEGYSVSREKKESFPLTVTSAQKNPTAFYLCATSRGTGDYGYTFGSGTRLTVV.

This clone appeared a few times. The genes are TRBV7-9 and TRBJ2-1; 13 bases agree with TRBD2. The CDR3 contains 16 residues. The ends lost 3 bases at V and 9 bases at J; junction bases unmatched: 8. CDR1 is SEHNR, CDR2 FQNEAQ, per germline (reference sequence). Here the CDR3 reads CASSFRPGLAGREQFF. The CDR3 nucleotides read TGTGCCAGCAGCTTCCGACCGGGACTAGCGGGGCGTGAGCAGTTCTTC.

In its sample, this clone was seen once. The rearrangement joins TRBV6-1 to TRBJ2-7; D may be TRBD1 (6 bases). The CDR3 spans 14 residues. Germline CDR1 reads MNHNS; CDR2 reads SASEGT. The V gene lost 4 bases and the J gene lost 2 bases, with 12 bases spanning the gap. The CDR3 is CASSARDNTYEQYF. The DNA for the CDR3 is TGTGCCAGCAGTGCCAGGGACAATACCTACGAGCAGTACTTC.

This clone was counted only a few times. V gene TRBV29-1 combines with J gene TRBJ1-1; a weak D match, TRBD1 (5 bases). This CDR3 contains 12 residues. The germline gives CDR1 SQVTM, CDR2 ANQGSEA. Trimming shortened V by 7 bases and J by 6 bases, and 15 bases separated the two germline ends. CDR3 DNA sequence: TGCAGCGCCACCTTAGCGGGGGCTGAAGCTTTCTTT. The encoded protein is CSATLAGAEAFF.

CDR3 sequence reads: CATSRPSGGAKQETQYF. The CDR3 DNA is TGTGCCACCAGCAGACCGAGCGGGGGGGCGAAGCAAGAGACCCAGTACTTC. This chain uses TRBV15 with TRBJ2-5; 10 nucleotides align to TRBD2. The CDR3 is 17 amino acids. J was trimmed by 2 bases and V by 2 bases; bases with no gene match: 8. CDR1 and CDR2 (germline): LNHNV, YYDKDF (reference sequence). Based on the CDR3 plus reference TRBV15 and TRBJ2-5, the full variable domain is DAMVIQNPRYQVTQFGKPVTLSCSQTLNHNVMYWYQQKSSQAPKLLFHYYDKDFNNEADTPDNFQSRRPNTSFCFLDIRSPGLGDTAMYLCATSRPSGGAKQETQYFGPGTRLLVL.